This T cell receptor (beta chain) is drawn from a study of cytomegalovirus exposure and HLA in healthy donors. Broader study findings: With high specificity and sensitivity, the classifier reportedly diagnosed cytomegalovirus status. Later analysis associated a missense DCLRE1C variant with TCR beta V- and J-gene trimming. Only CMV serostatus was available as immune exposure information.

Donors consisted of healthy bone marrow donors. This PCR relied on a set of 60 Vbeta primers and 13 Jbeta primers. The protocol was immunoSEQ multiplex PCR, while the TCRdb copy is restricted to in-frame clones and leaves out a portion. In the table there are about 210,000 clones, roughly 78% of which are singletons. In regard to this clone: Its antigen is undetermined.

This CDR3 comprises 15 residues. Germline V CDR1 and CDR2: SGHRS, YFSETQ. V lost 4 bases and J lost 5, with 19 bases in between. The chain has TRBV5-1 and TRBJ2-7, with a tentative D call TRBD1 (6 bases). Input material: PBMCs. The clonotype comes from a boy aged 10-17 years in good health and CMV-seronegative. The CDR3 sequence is CASSTGTIHADEQYF. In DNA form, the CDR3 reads TGCGCCAGCAGCACCGGGACAATACATGCGGACGAGCAGTACTTC. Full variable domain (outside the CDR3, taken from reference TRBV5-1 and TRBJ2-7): KAGVTQTPRYLIKTRGQQVTLSCSPISGHRSVSWYQQTPGQGLQFLFEYFSETQRNKGNFPGRFSGRQFSNSRSEMNVSTLELGDSALYLCASSTGTIHADEQYFGPGTRLTVT.